The rows below give T cell receptor beta chains drawn from one sample of a study of CD8 T cells in ankylosing spondylitis. Each CDR3 protein is one row after TCRdb ran MiXCR on the 5' RACE reads. The sample lists around 340,000 distinct CDR3 sequences; about 14% were seen once. What was sequenced was blood, either unsorted or a sorted T cell fraction (not recorded which). Every receptor here comes from a male donor with ankylosing spondylitis or in good health (not recorded which). Both conserved end residues are part of each CDR3. Fields, in order: J gene, clone size, D gene, V gene, CDR3 protein, CDR3 DNA. A D gene is named only where the DNA matches it firmly. Part of the rows lack a size; the others show once, few, many or a class for expanded clones.

J gene: TRBJ1-6; clone size: few; D gene: .; V gene: TRBV30; CDR3 protein: CAWNPGVGNSPLHF; CDR3 DNA: TGTGCCTGGAACCCAGGGGTGGGGAATTCACCCCTCCACTTT
J gene: TRBJ2-2; clone size: .; D gene: .; V gene: TRBV25-1; CDR3 protein: CASSEGHRALGGELFF; CDR3 DNA: TGTGCCAGCAGTGAAGGGCACAGGGCTCTTGGCGGGGAGCTGTTTTTT
J gene: TRBJ2-1; clone size: few; D gene: .; V gene: TRBV12-3/TRBV12-4; CDR3 protein: CASSLRRALSEQFF; CDR3 DNA: TGTGCCAGCAGTTTACGGAGGGCCTTATCTGAGCAGTTCTTC
J gene: TRBJ2-2; clone size: many; D gene: TRBD2; V gene: TRBV29-1; CDR3 protein: CSVKVGGGIHGGELFF; CDR3 DNA: TGCAGCGTTAAAGTGGGCGGGGGAATTCATGGCGGGGAGCTGTTTTTT
J gene: TRBJ2-1; clone size: many; D gene: .; V gene: TRBV6-5; CDR3 protein: CASSYSSGSPNEQFF; CDR3 DNA: TGTGCCAGCAGTTACTCGTCCGGGTCCCCCAATGAGCAGTTCTTC
J gene: TRBJ1-2; clone size: many; D gene: TRBD1; V gene: TRBV14; CDR3 protein: CASSPSTGVGYTF; CDR3 DNA: TGTGCCAGCAGCCCCTCGACAGGGGTCGGCTACACCTTC
J gene: TRBJ1-1; clone size: .; D gene: .; V gene: TRBV6-1; CDR3 protein: CASSRSGRAEAFF; CDR3 DNA: TGTGCCAGCAGCCGCTCGGGCAGGGCTGAAGCTTTCTTT
J gene: TRBJ1-1; clone size: .; D gene: TRBD1; V gene: TRBV4-1; CDR3 protein: CASSPGTGGEAFF; CDR3 DNA: TGCGCCAGCAGCCCAGGGACAGGGGGCGAAGCTTTCTTT
J gene: TRBJ2-6; clone size: .; D gene: .; V gene: TRBV3-1; CDR3 protein: CASSQVGTGANVLTF; CDR3 DNA: TGTGCCAGCAGCCAAGTAGGGACTGGGGCCAACGTCCTGACTTTC
J gene: TRBJ2-3; clone size: few; D gene: TRBD2; V gene: TRBV20-1; CDR3 protein: CSARDIAGLAIRDTQYF; CDR3 DNA: TGCAGTGCTAGAGATATTGCGGGACTAGCGATTAGGGATACGCAGTATTTT
J gene: TRBJ1-5; clone size: .; D gene: TRBD1; V gene: TRBV4-1; CDR3 protein: CASSQRGQNQPQHF; CDR3 DNA: TGCGCCAGCAGCCAAAGGGGGCAGAATCAGCCCCAGCATTTT
J gene: TRBJ1-2; clone size: many; D gene: TRBD1; V gene: TRBV10-2; CDR3 protein: CASSGRTGERSYTF; CDR3 DNA: TGCGCCAGCAGTGGCCGGACAGGGGAGAGGAGCTACACCTTC
J gene: TRBJ2-2; clone size: few; D gene: TRBD1; V gene: TRBV5-6; CDR3 protein: CASSWGQGDNGELFF; CDR3 DNA: TGTGCCAGCAGCTGGGGACAGGGGGATAACGGGGAGCTGTTTTTT
J gene: TRBJ2-5; clone size: .; D gene: .; V gene: TRBV10-3; CDR3 protein: CAISESNRESETQYF; CDR3 DNA: TGTGCCATCAGTGAGTCGAACAGGGAATCGGAGACCCAGTACTTC
J gene: TRBJ2-7; clone size: .; D gene: TRBD1; V gene: TRBV4-1; CDR3 protein: CASSPRDSFTYEQYF; CDR3 DNA: TGCGCCAGCAGCCCCCGGGACAGTTTCACCTACGAGCAGTACTTC
J gene: TRBJ1-1; clone size: .; D gene: TRBD1; V gene: TRBV7-2; CDR3 protein: CANRTRDRARDTEAFF; CDR3 DNA: TGTGCCAACCGTACCAGGGACAGGGCCCGAGACACTGAAGCTTTCTTT
J gene: TRBJ2-7; clone size: many; D gene: .; V gene: TRBV29-1; CDR3 protein: CSVGAGYNYEQYF; CDR3 DNA: TGCAGCGTTGGTGCAGGGTACAACTACGAGCAGTACTTC
J gene: TRBJ2-4; clone size: many; D gene: TRBD1; V gene: TRBV11-2; CDR3 protein: CASTPGNRGSIQYF; CDR3 DNA: TGTGCCAGCACCCCCGGCAACAGGGGGAGCATTCAGTACTTC
J gene: TRBJ2-2; clone size: .; D gene: .; V gene: TRBV6-1; CDR3 protein: CASSRGGSNTGELFF; CDR3 DNA: TGTGCCAGCAGTCGGGGTGGTTCGAACACCGGGGAGCTGTTTTTT
J gene: TRBJ1-2; clone size: few; D gene: .; V gene: TRBV10-3; CDR3 protein: CAISDYPGRRNYGYTF; CDR3 DNA: TGTGCCATCAGTGATTACCCGGGACGGAGGAACTATGGCTACACCTTC
J gene: TRBJ2-7; clone size: .; D gene: TRBD2; V gene: TRBV20-1; CDR3 protein: CSPRTSYEQYF; CDR3 DNA: TGCAGTCCCAGGACTAGCTACGAGCAGTACTTC
J gene: TRBJ2-5; clone size: .; D gene: TRBD2; V gene: TRBV5-1; CDR3 protein: CASSFPSGEETQYF; CDR3 DNA: TGCGCCAGCTCCTTCCCAAGCGGGGAAGAGACCCAGTACTTC
J gene: TRBJ2-3; clone size: few; D gene: TRBD2; V gene: TRBV12-3/TRBV12-4; CDR3 protein: CASSLMAGGTISGDTQYF; CDR3 DNA: TGTGCCAGCAGTTTAATGGCGGGGGGGACAATCAGCGGAGATACGCAGTATTTT
J gene: TRBJ1-2; clone size: few; D gene: .; V gene: TRBV29-1; CDR3 protein: CSVEHGGYTF; CDR3 DNA: TGCAGCGTTGAGCATGGCGGCTACACCTTC
J gene: TRBJ2-5; clone size: .; D gene: .; V gene: TRBV6-1; CDR3 protein: CASSIRGKETQYF; CDR3 DNA: TGTGCCAGCAGCATCAGAGGGAAAGAGACCCAGTACTTC
J gene: TRBJ2-7; clone size: many; D gene: .; V gene: TRBV7-2; CDR3 protein: CASSLVLYEQYF; CDR3 DNA: TGTGCCAGCAGCTTAGTATTGTACGAGCAGTACTTC
J gene: TRBJ1-4; clone size: few; D gene: .; V gene: TRBV7-2; CDR3 protein: CASSLGGETNEKLFF; CDR3 DNA: TGTGCCAGCAGCTTAGGAGGGGAAACTAATGAAAAACTGTTTTTT
J gene: TRBJ2-7; clone size: few; D gene: TRBD1; V gene: TRBV5-1; CDR3 protein: CASRWDSLAYEQYF; CDR3 DNA: TGCGCCAGCAGGTGGGACAGCCTCGCCTACGAGCAGTACTTC
J gene: TRBJ2-1; clone size: .; D gene: .; V gene: TRBV15; CDR3 protein: CATSTSSPGYNEQFF; CDR3 DNA: TGTGCCACCAGCACATCCTCGCCGGGATATAATGAGCAGTTCTTC
J gene: TRBJ2-2; clone size: .; D gene: TRBD2; V gene: TRBV9; CDR3 protein: CASSVEREKAGELFF; CDR3 DNA: TGTGCCAGCAGCGTAGAGCGGGAGAAGGCCGGGGAGCTGTTTTTT